Sequencing of this T cell receptor (beta chain) was carried out in a study of early T cells in non-severe SARS-CoV-2 infection. Each cDNA molecule carried a unique molecular identifier. MiXCR was run by TCRdb on the 5' RACE reads, yielding one entry per CDR3 protein. Here the sample spans 50,000 to 70,000 distinct CDR3 sequences, under 15% being singletons. In its sample, this clonotype was seen many times. Germline V gives CDR1 SGHNT, CDR2 YYREEE (reference sequence). This CDR3 region has 16 residues. The V gene lost 1 base and the J gene lost 2 bases, with 10 bases spanning the gap. The chain links TRBV5-4 to TRBJ2-6; D is possibly TRBD1 (5 bases). The material sequenced was whole blood. This receptor was taken from an adult who was a healthcare worker with PCR-confirmed SARS-CoV-2 infection or an uninfected control (not recorded which). CDR3 residues: CASSLPQGTGANVLTF. CDR3 DNA sequence: TGTGCCAGCAGCTTGCCCCAGGGAACTGGGGCCAACGTCCTGACTTTC.